This T cell receptor (beta chain) was found in a study of regulatory T cells in long-lasting Graves disease. This sample's time point: persistent/refractory GD, antithyroid drugs over 5 years with positive TRAb. PBMC RNA was the source of the TCR library. To make TCR beta libraries, researchers used iRepertoire HTBI primers and Arm-PCR of CDR3 regions. TCRdb reanalysed the multiplex PCR reads using MiXCR and keeps one entry per CDR3 protein. The sample has a few hundred thousand distinct CDR3 sequences; 23% are singletons. To note about this clonotype: Its antigen is currently unknown.

CDR3 length: 15 residues. Trimming took off 6 bases at V and 1 base at J, with 15 bases between the two ends. Germline assignment: CDR1 MNHEY and CDR2 SMNVEV (reference sequence). Notes on the study in general: Preferential use of TRBV28, TRBJ1-2 and TRBJ2-5 was seen in persistent disease. Investigators studied peripheral blood only, not thyroid tissue.

This receptor was taken from a female donor with Graves disease. Sequences were derived from peripheral blood mononuclear cells (PBMCs), sampled when the disease was refractory, from a patient treated with antithyroid drugs. The chain combines TRBV27 with TRBJ1-1; D possibly corresponds to TRBD1 (5 bases). The CDR3 nucleotides read TGTGCCAGCAGGCCGCGAGGGGCCTCGAACACTGAAGCTTTCTTT. Translation: CASRPRGASNTEAFF.